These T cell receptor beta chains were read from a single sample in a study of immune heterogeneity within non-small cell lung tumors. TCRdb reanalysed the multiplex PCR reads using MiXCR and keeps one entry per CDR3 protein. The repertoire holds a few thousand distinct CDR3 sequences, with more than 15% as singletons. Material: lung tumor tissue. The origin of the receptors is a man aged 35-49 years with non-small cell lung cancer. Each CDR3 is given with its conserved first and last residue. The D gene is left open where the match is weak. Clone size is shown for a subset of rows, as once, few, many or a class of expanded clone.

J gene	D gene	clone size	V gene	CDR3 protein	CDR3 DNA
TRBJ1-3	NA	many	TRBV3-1	CASSLRLFLSGNTIYF	TGTGCCAGCAGCCTCCGACTTTTTCTCTCTGGAAACACCATATATTTT
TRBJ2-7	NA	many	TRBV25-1	CASSVVWEQYF	TGTGCCAGCAGTGTTGTATGGGAGCAGTACTTC
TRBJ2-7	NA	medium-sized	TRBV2	CASKSGSAYEQYF	TGTGCCAGCAAATCGGGGTCGGCATACGAGCAGTACTTC
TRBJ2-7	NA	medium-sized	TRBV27	CASRRGNEQYF	TGTGCCAGCAGGCGAGGTAACGAGCAGTACTTC
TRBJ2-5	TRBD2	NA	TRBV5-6	CASSLDSGGRETQYF	TGTGCCAGCAGCTTGGATTCGGGGGGTAGAGAGACCCAGTACTTC
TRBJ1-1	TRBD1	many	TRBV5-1	CASSPQGTYRNTEAFF	TGCGCCAGCAGTCCACAGGGGACTTACAGGAACACTGAAGCTTTCTTT
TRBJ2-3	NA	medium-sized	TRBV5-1	CASSLGGTDTQYF	TGCGCCAGCAGCTTGGGGGGCACAGATACGCAGTATTTT
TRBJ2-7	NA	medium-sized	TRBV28	CASSQMGVNEQYF	TGTGCCAGCAGCCAGATGGGAGTCAACGAGCAGTACTTC
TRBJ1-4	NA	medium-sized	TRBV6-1	CASSYKRVKTNEKLFF	TGTGCCAGCAGTTACAAGCGGGTAAAGACTAATGAAAAACTGTTTTTT
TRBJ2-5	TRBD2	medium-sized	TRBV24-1	CATSEPASGMETQYF	TGTGCCACCAGTGAACCCGCTAGCGGGATGGAGACCCAGTACTTC
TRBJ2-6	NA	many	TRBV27	CASSLLTSEANVLTF	TGTGCCAGCAGTTTATTGACTAGTGAGGCCAACGTCCTGACTTTC
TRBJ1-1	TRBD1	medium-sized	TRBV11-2	CASSLEAGGNTEAFF	TGTGCCAGCAGCTTAGAAGCAGGGGGGAACACTGAAGCTTTCTTT
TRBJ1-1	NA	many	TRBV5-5	CASSGLVGLWLDTEAFF	TGTGCCAGCAGCGGACTCGTCGGGTTGTGGTTGGACACTGAAGCTTTCTTT
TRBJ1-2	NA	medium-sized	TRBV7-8	CASSLSGGITRNRERVPGYTF	TGTGCCAGCAGCTTAAGCGGCGGGATCACCCGGAACAGGGAGAGAGTCCCTGGCTACACCTTC
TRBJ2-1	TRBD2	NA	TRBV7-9	CASSMTAGVEEFF	TGTGCCAGCAGCATGACTGCGGGGGTGGAGGAGTTCTTC
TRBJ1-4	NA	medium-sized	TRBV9	CASSKVPNEKLFF	TGTGCCAGCAGCAAAGTACCTAATGAAAAACTGTTTTTT
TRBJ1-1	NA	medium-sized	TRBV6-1	CASARQVGAEAFF	TGTGCCAGCGCCCGACAGGTTGGCGCTGAAGCTTTCTTT
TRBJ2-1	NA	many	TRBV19	CASSIGQNNEQFF	TGTGCCAGTAGTATCGGACAGAACAATGAGCAGTTCTTC
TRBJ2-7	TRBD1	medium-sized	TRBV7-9	CASSLMVGTGYEQYF	TGTGCCAGCAGCTTGATGGTCGGGACAGGCTACGAGCAGTACTTC
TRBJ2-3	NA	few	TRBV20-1	CSAPTVTDTQYF	TGCAGTGCCCCGACAGTCACAGATACGCAGTATTTT
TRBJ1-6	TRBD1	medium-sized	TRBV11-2	CASSAGQGLPLHF	TGTGCCAGCAGCGCCGGACAGGGTTTACCCCTCCACTTT
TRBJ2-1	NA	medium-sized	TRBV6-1	CASSRLGLEQFF	TGTGCCAGCAGTCGTTTGGGACTTGAGCAGTTCTTC
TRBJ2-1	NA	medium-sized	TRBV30	CAWTRGSSYNEQFF	TGTGCCTGGACGAGGGGCTCCTCCTACAATGAGCAGTTCTTC
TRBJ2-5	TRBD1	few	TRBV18	CASSRGQGEETQYF	TGTGCCAGCTCTCGCGGACAGGGAGAAGAGACCCAGTACTTC
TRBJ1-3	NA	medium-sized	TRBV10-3	CAISGQGNTIYF	TGTGCCATCAGCGGCCAGGGGAACACCATATATTTT
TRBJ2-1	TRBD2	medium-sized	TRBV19	CASRGLAGRHEQFF	TGTGCCAGTAGAGGGCTAGCGGGGCGACATGAGCAGTTCTTC
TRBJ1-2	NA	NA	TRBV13	CASSLVLAGHYVYTF	TGTGCCAGCAGCTTAGTTCTGGCGGGGCACTATGTTTACACCTTC
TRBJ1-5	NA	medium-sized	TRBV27	CASSFAGTQPQHF	TGTGCCAGCAGTTTTGCTGGGACTCAGCCCCAGCATTTT
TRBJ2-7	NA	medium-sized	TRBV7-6	CASSPPGVIYEQYF	TGTGCCAGCAGCCCTCCCGGGGTGATCTACGAGCAGTACTTC
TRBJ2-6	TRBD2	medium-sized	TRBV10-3	CAIQNGQGGSGANVLTF	TGTGCCATCCAGAATGGGCAGGGAGGGTCTGGGGCCAACGTCCTGACTTTC
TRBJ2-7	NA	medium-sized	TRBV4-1	CASSQDLTYSTYEQYF	TGCGCCAGCAGCCAAGATTTAACTTACTCGACCTACGAGCAGTACTTC
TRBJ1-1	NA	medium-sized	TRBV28	CASSFAGNGLTEAFF	TGTGCCAGCAGTTTTGCAGGGAATGGACTTACTGAAGCTTTCTTT
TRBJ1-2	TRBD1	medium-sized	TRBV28	CASSRGQGGGYTF	TGTGCCAGCAGCCGAGGACAGGGAGGAGGCTACACCTTC
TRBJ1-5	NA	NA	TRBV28	CASILFSGYQPQHF	TGTGCCAGCATTTTATTTTCGGGGTATCAGCCCCAGCATTTT
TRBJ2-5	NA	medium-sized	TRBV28	CASTNLGTEQETQYF	TGTGCCAGCACAAACCTCGGGACGGAACAAGAGACCCAGTACTTC
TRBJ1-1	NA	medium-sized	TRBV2	CASSWDGYTEAFF	TGTGCCAGCAGTTGGGACGGTTACACTGAAGCTTTCTTT
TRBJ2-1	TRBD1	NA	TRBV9	CANSVGPGQGLSRTNNEQFF	TGTGCCAACAGCGTAGGACCAGGACAGGGGTTAAGTCGGACCAACAATGAGCAGTTCTTC
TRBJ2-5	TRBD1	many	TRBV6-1	CASSSQGAKTQYF	TGTGCCAGCAGCTCACAGGGGGCGAAGACCCAGTACTTC
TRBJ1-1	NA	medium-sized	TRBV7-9	CASSLEISDTEAFF	TGTGCCAGCAGCTTAGAAATATCGGACACTGAAGCTTTCTTT
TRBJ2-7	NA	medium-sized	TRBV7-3	CASSLNGLAYEQYF	TGTGCCAGCAGCTTAAATGGGTTAGCCTACGAGCAGTACTTC
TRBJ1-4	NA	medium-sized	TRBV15	CATSSPTEGFNEKLFF	TGTGCCACCAGCAGCCCAACGGAGGGGTTTAATGAAAAACTGTTTTTT
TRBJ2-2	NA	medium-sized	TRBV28	CASSPDHTGELFF	TGTGCCAGCAGTCCGGATCACACCGGGGAGCTGTTTTTT
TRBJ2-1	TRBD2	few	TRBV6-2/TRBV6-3	CASGEGGGAGGIYNEQFF	TGTGCCAGCGGGGAGGGGGGCGGGGCGGGGGGGATATACAATGAGCAGTTCTTC
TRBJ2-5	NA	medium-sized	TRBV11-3	CASSLGLEKETQYF	TGTGCCAGCAGCTTAGGACTAGAAAAAGAGACCCAGTACTTC
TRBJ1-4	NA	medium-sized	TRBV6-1	CASSRVREEKLFF	TGTGCCAGCAGTCGGGTAAGGGAAGAAAAACTGTTTTTT
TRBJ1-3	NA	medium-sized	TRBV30	CAWRGGRVYSGNTIYF	TGTGCCTGGAGAGGGGGAAGGGTTTACTCTGGAAACACCATATATTTT
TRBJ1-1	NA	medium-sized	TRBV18	CASSPREGNTEAFF	TGTGCCAGCTCACCAAGAGAGGGAAACACTGAAGCTTTCTTT
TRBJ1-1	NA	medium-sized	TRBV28	CASRRITEAFF	TGTGCCAGCAGACGGATCACTGAAGCTTTCTTT
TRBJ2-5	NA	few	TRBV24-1	CATSDPTVGATQYF	TGTGCCACCAGTGATCCCACAGTGGGTGCGACCCAGTACTTC
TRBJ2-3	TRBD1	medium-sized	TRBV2	CASSEAKTGGSTSTDTQYF	TGTGCCAGCAGTGAAGCCAAGACAGGGGGCAGTACTAGCACAGATACGCAGTATTTT